This passage covers 4 T cell receptor beta chains from one sample sequenced in a study of vaccination and CD4 T cells after COVID-19. Cultured CD4+ T cells had their DNA profiled by the Oncomine TCR Beta short-read assay. One entry per CDR3 protein results from TCRdb running MiXCR on the PCR reads. The sample holds about 12,000 distinct CDR3 sequences, around 80% seen once. No cognate antigen is known for these TCRs. Treatment denoted: approximately 10-day PBMC culture with coronavirus spike peptide pools or control peptides (ViraFEST assay). The sequenced sample was CD4+ T cells from blood, cultured in vitro. These receptors originate from a human donor who had recovered from COVID-19.

The rearrangement links TRBV20-1 to TRBJ1-5; the D is unclear. Germline CDR1 DFQATT, CDR2 SNEGSKA (reference sequence). The V gene lost 4 bases and the J gene lost 0 bases, with 10 bases spanning the gap. The CDR3 loop spans 14 amino acids. The CDR3 is CSAISAGSNQPQHF. The CDR3 DNA reads as TGCAGTGCTATCTCGGCGGGTAGCAATCAGCCCCAGCATTTT.

This sequence joins TRBV6-2 or TRBV6-3 and TRBJ2-7; the match to TRBD2 covers 10 bases. J lost 0 bases, V lost 6 bases, and 5 bases had no gene match. Germline V lookup: CDR1 MNHEY, CDR2 SVGEGT. The CDR3 is made up of 15 amino acids. The CDR3 loop is CASRSSGRHSYEQYF. The CDR3 bases are TGTGCCAGCAGGAGTAGCGGGAGGCACTCCTACGAGCAGTACTTC.

The rearrangement uses TRBV12-3 or TRBV12-4 and TRBJ2-7; the D is unclear. The CDR3 sequence is 12 residues long. Trimming took 1 base from V and 3 from J, leaving 4 bases between them. CDR3 in DNA: TGTGCCAGCAGTTTAGAGAACTACGAGCAGTACTTC. Translating gives CASSLENYEQYF.

This sequence joins TRBV30 and TRBJ2-7, with D perhaps TRBD1 or TRBD2 (6 bases each). The CDR3 covers 17 residues. Looked up from germline, CDR1 is GTSNPN and CDR2 is SVGIG (reference sequence). V lost 0 bases and J lost 7, with 25 bases in between. CDR3 amino acids: CAWSVPAPGGRSGEQYF. Here the CDR3 DNA reads TGTGCCTGGAGTGTACCCGCCCCCGGGGGCCGATCTGGAGAGCAGTACTTC.